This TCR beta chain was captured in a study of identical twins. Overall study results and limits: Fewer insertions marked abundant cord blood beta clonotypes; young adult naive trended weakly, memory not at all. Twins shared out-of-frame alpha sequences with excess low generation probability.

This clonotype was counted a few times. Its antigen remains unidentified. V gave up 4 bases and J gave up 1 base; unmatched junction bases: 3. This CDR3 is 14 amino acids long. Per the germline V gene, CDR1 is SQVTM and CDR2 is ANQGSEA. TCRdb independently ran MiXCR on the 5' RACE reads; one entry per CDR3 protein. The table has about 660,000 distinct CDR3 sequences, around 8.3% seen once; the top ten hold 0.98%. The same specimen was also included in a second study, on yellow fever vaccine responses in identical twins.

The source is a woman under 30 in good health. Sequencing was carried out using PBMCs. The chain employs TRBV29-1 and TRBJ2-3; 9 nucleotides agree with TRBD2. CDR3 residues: CSVAWTSGTDTQYF. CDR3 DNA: TGCAGCGTTGCCTGGACTAGCGGCACAGATACGCAGTATTTT.